A selection of T cell receptor beta chains follows, all from one sample in a study of T cell responses to AZD1222 COVID-19 vaccine. The table came from immunoSEQ multiplex PCR; TCRdb's copy has only in-frame clones and leaves some out. The sample consists of approximately 130,000 clones, roughly 86% of them appearing once. The sample here was peripheral blood, taken 28 days after the second AZD1222 dose. All receptors derive from an adult who received the AZD1222 COVID-19 vaccine. Both conserved end residues are part of each CDR3. A D gene is named only where the DNA matches it firmly. Size is omitted from some rows. Given values are once, few, many or a class for expanded clones.

d_gene,len,abundance,v_gene,j_gene,CDR3nt,CDR3aa
NA,10,NA,TRBV29-1,TRBJ2-7,TGCAGCGTTGAAGATCGCGAGCAGTACTTC,CSVEDREQYF
TRBD1,15,NA,TRBV15,TRBJ1-2,TGTGCCACCAGCTTGACAGGGGGCGATCAAAAGGGCTACACCTTC,CATSLTGGDQKGYTF
NA,13,NA,TRBV27,TRBJ1-2,TGTGCCAGCAGGAGGCAAGGGAACTATGGCTACACCTTC,CASRRQGNYGYTF
NA,14,NA,TRBV7-9,TRBJ1-5,TGTGCCAGCAGCTTAGCGCACGGACACGAACCCCAGCATTTT,CASSLAHGHEPQHF
NA,13,NA,TRBV12-3/TRBV12-4,TRBJ1-4,TGTGCCAGCAGATTGGGCGAGGGTGAAAAACTGTTTTTT,CASRLGEGEKLFF
TRBD1,15,NA,TRBV5-4,TRBJ1-2,TGTGCCAGCAGCTTCGGGACAGGGCTCAACTATGGCTACACCTTC,CASSFGTGLNYGYTF
TRBD2,14,once,TRBV2,TRBJ2-1,TGTGCCAGCAGTAGCGGACTAGCGGGGAATGAGCAGTTCTTC,CASSSGLAGNEQFF
TRBD2,15,NA,TRBV4-3,TRBJ2-1,TGCGCCAGCAGCCAATTACTAGCGGGGAGTAATGAGCAGTTCTTC,CASSQLLAGSNEQFF
TRBD1,15,NA,TRBV5-4,TRBJ2-7,TGTGCCAGCAGCGGCAGGGGGCAGGGCTCCTACGAGCAGTACTTC,CASSGRGQGSYEQYF
TRBD2,16,NA,TRBV3-1/TRBV3-2,TRBJ2-3,TGTGCCAGCAGCCCCCTTCGCGGGGGAAGCACAGATACGCAGTATTTT,CASSPLRGGSTDTQYF
NA,16,NA,TRBV6-4,TRBJ2-5,TGTGCCAGCAGTGACACCCTAACTAGGACTGTGGAGACCCAGTACTTC,CASSDTLTRTVETQYF
NA,13,NA,TRBV15,TRBJ2-7,TGTGCCACCAGCAGAGATGTCCAGGGCGAGCAGTACTTC,CATSRDVQGEQYF
TRBD2,17,NA,TRBV29-1,TRBJ2-3,TGCAGCTTCGCAAAGCTAGCGGGGGGAAGAGGCACAGATACGCAGTATTTT,CSFAKLAGGRGTDTQYF
NA,15,NA,TRBV19,TRBJ1-6,TGTGCCAGTAGCGGGACCGCGGGGGTTGATTCACCCCTCCACTTT,CASSGTAGVDSPLHF
NA,12,NA,TRBV4-1,TRBJ1-5,TGCGCCAGCAGCCACAACAATCAGCCCCAGCATTTT,CASSHNNQPQHF
TRBD1,15,NA,TRBV18,TRBJ1-1,TGTGCCAGCTCACCAGGGACAGGGATAGACACTGAAGCTTTCTTT,CASSPGTGIDTEAFF
NA,12,NA,TRBV5-5,TRBJ1-2,TGTGCCAGCGCCGTTCTGGACTATGGCTACACCTTC,CASAVLDYGYTF
NA,12,NA,TRBV6-5,TRBJ1-1,TGTGCCAGCAGCCGAACTAGGGCTGAAGCTTTCTTT,CASSRTRAEAFF
TRBD2,15,NA,TRBV5-6,TRBJ2-7,TGTGCCAGCAGCTTCCTCGGGGGGGTGGCCTACGAGCAGTACTTC,CASSFLGGVAYEQYF
NA,12,NA,TRBV10-3,TRBJ1-1,TGTGCCATCAGTGACGTCAGGTCTGAAGCTTTCTTT,CAISDVRSEAFF
NA,14,NA,TRBV5-1,TRBJ1-1,TGCGCCAGCAGCTTAGGGGAAGTAGGGACTGAAGCTTTCTTT,CASSLGEVGTEAFF
NA,14,NA,TRBV4-1,TRBJ1-5,TGCGCCAGCAGCCCACAGCTCAATAACCCTCTCCAGCATTTT,CASSPQLNNPLQHF
NA,16,NA,TRBV4-1,TRBJ1-1,TGCGCCAGCAGCCAAGTGGGAGCAGTGGGGAACACTGAAGCTTTCTTT,CASSQVGAVGNTEAFF
NA,11,NA,TRBV9,TRBJ1-2,TGTGCCAGCAGCGCGGGGGGTGGCTACACCTTC,CASSAGGGYTF
NA,14,NA,TRBV14,TRBJ2-7,TGTGCCAGCAGCCGTCAGGGACAATCCTACGAGCAGTACTTC,CASSRQGQSYEQYF
NA,15,once,TRBV5-6,TRBJ2-5,TGTGCCAGCAGCTTGAGGTTATGGCAGGGAGAGACCCAGTACTTC,CASSLRLWQGETQYF
NA,15,NA,TRBV7-7,TRBJ1-3,TGTGCTAGCAGCCCCGGACTGAGCTCTGGAAACACCATATATTTT,CASSPGLSSGNTIYF
NA,15,NA,TRBV18,TRBJ1-6,TGTGCCAGCTCACCACCGACCCAGGCGTATTCACCCCTCCACTTT,CASSPPTQAYSPLHF
TRBD1,12,NA,TRBV27,TRBJ1-5,TGTGCCAGCAGCCAGGGGGATCAGCCCCAGCATTTT,CASSQGDQPQHF
NA,14,NA,TRBV6-1,TRBJ1-4,TGTGCCAGCAGTGACGGAGGAAGCAATGAAAAACTGTTTTTT,CASSDGGSNEKLFF
NA,15,few,TRBV19,TRBJ1-5,TGTGCCAGTAGCCAGGCCAGTTATAGCAATCAGCCCCAGCATTTT,CASSQASYSNQPQHF
NA,12,NA,TRBV11-3,TRBJ2-3,TGTGCCAGCAGCTTATTTGCGGATACGCAGTATTTT,CASSLFADTQYF
TRBD1,13,NA,TRBV5-6,TRBJ1-5,TGTGCCAGCAGCTACCACAGGGGGCAGCCCCAGCATTTT,CASSYHRGQPQHF
NA,14,once,TRBV19,TRBJ1-5,TGTGCCAGTAGTCCCCGGAAGGGCTTGGAGCCCCAGCATTTT,CASSPRKGLEPQHF
NA,13,NA,TRBV30,TRBJ2-7,TGTGCCTCTCAAATAGAGCGGTCCTACGAGCAGTACTTC,CASQIERSYEQYF
NA,12,NA,TRBV4-1,TRBJ1-5,TGCGCCAGCAGCCAAGTCGGTCAGCCCCAGCATTTT,CASSQVGQPQHF
NA,13,NA,TRBV12-3/TRBV12-4,TRBJ1-1,TGTGCCAGCAGTCCAGAGGGGTCGGGGATGGCTTTCTTT,CASSPEGSGMAFF
TRBD1,15,NA,TRBV6-5,TRBJ1-5,TGTGCCAGCAGTAGCTCCCCCGGGACAGCCTTGGTCCTGAATTTT,CASSSSPGTALVLNF
TRBD1,15,NA,TRBV11-2,TRBJ1-2,TGTGCCAGCAGCTCCTACAGGGGGAGTAACTATGGCTACACCTTC,CASSSYRGSNYGYTF
NA,13,NA,TRBV5-6,TRBJ1-1,TGTGCCAGCTTCAGGAAAGGGGTGGCTGAAGCTTTCTTT,CASFRKGVAEAFF
TRBD1,14,NA,TRBV5-1,TRBJ2-7,TGCGCCAGCAGCCCAAGTGGACAGGGGTACGAGCAGTACTTC,CASSPSGQGYEQYF
NA,15,NA,TRBV7-2,TRBJ1-3,TGTGCCAGCAGCTTACTGGGACTCTCTGGAAACACCATATATTTT,CASSLLGLSGNTIYF
TRBD2,20,NA,TRBV4-1,TRBJ2-3,TGCGCCAGCAGCCAACCGCCGCGTACCCAGAGCGGGAGGGCCACAGATACGCAGTATTTT,CASSQPPRTQSGRATDTQYF
NA,13,NA,TRBV19,TRBJ1-4,TGTGCCAGTAGTGCCCGGGCCCCGGAAAAACTGTTTTTT,CASSARAPEKLFF
NA,12,NA,TRBV29-1,TRBJ1-2,TGCAGCGCTCCGGGGGGTTATTATGGCTACACCTTC,CSAPGGYYGYTF
TRBD1,15,NA,TRBV19,TRBJ1-6,TGTGCCAGTAGGAAACCGGGACAGGGTTTTTCACCCCTCCACTTT,CASRKPGQGFSPLHF
NA,13,NA,TRBV19,TRBJ1-1,TGTGCCAGTAGTATTAACATGAACACTGAAGCTTTCTTT,CASSINMNTEAFF
TRBD1,16,NA,TRBV15,TRBJ1-3,TGTGCCACCAGCCCCGGATACAGGGGGCCAGGAAACACCATATATTTT,CATSPGYRGPGNTIYF
NA,15,NA,TRBV6-1,TRBJ1-1,TGTGCCAGCAGTGAATTGGCAGTGTGGAACACTGAAGCTTTCTTT,CASSELAVWNTEAFF
NA,14,NA,TRBV19,TRBJ1-5,TGTGCCAGTAGCCCGGGGACGGACTATCAGCCCCAGCATTTT,CASSPGTDYQPQHF
NA,13,NA,TRBV19,TRBJ1-6,TGTGCCAGTAGTATAGAAGGGAATTCACCCCTCCACTTT,CASSIEGNSPLHF
NA,15,NA,TRBV4-1,TRBJ1-5,TGCGCCAGCAGCCAAGCCGGCCGGAGCAATCAGCCCCAGCATTTT,CASSQAGRSNQPQHF
NA,15,NA,TRBV28,TRBJ1-2,TGTGCCAGCAGTGTATCCAGGACAGAAAGCTATGGCTACACCTTC,CASSVSRTESYGYTF